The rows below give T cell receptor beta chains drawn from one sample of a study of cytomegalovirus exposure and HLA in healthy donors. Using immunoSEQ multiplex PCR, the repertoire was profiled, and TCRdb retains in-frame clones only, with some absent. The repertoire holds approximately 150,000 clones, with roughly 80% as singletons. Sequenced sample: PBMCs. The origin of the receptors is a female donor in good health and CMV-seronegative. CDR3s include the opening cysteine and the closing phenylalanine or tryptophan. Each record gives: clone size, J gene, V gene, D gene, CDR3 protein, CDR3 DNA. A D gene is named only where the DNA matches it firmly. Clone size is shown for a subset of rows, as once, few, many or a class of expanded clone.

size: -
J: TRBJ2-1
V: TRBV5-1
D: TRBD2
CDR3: CASSPPGLASNEQFF
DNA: TGCGCCAGCAGCCCGCCGGGACTAGCGTCCAATGAGCAGTTCTTC

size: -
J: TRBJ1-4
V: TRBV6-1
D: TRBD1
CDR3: CASSARQGPNEKLFF
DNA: TGTGCCAGCAGCGCCAGACAGGGGCCAAATGAAAAACTGTTTTTT

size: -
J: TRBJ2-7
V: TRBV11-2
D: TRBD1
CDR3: CASSFPTGTGSYEQYF
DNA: TGTGCCAGCAGCTTCCCGACCGGGACAGGGTCCTACGAGCAGTACTTC

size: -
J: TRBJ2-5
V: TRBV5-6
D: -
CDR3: CASSSRGALGTQYF
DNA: TGTGCCAGCAGCTCCCGGGGTGCTCTAGGGACCCAGTACTTC

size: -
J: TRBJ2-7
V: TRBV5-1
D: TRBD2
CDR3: CASSLELAGGREQYF
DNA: TGCGCCAGCAGCTTGGAATTAGCGGGGGGCCGCGAGCAGTACTTC

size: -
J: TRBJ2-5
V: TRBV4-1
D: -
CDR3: CASSQFPRPQETQYF
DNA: TGCGCCAGCAGCCAGTTCCCGAGGCCCCAAGAGACCCAGTACTTC

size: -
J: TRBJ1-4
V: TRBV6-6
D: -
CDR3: CASRGPGLGGKLFF
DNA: TGTGCCAGCAGGGGACCGGGACTGGGGGGGAAACTGTTTTTT

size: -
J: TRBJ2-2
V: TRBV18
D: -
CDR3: CASSAQAGELFF
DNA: TGTGCCAGCTCAGCCCAGGCCGGGGAGCTGTTTTTT

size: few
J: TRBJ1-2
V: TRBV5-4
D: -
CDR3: CASSLEGSAYGYTF
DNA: TGTGCCAGCAGCTTGGAGGGGTCGGCCTATGGCTACACCTTC

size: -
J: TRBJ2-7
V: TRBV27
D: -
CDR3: CASSLWAGYEQYF
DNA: TGTGCCAGCAGTTTATGGGCGGGCTACGAGCAGTACTTC

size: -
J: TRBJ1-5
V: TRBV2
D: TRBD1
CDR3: CASGFQGGSNQPQHF
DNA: TGTGCCAGCGGGTTCCAGGGGGGCTCCAATCAGCCCCAGCATTTT

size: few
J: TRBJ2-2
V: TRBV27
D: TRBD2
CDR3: CASSSRTSGTYTGELFF
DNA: TGTGCCAGCAGTTCCCGGACTAGCGGGACCTACACCGGGGAGCTGTTTTTT

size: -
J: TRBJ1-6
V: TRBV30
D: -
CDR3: CAWNPGGSPLHF
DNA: TGTGCCTGGAACCCGGGGGGGTCACCCCTCCACTTT

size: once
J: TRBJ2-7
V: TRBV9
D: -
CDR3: CASTRGTTGDYEQYF
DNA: TGTGCCAGCACCCGAGGAACCACAGGTGACTACGAGCAGTACTTC

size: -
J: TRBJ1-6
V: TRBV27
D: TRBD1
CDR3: CASSLWDRVTHHSPLHF
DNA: TGTGCCAGCAGTTTATGGGACAGGGTGACCCACCATTCACCCCTCCACTTT

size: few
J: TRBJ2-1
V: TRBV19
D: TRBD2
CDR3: CASSIVPGLATEQFF
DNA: TGTGCCAGTAGTATCGTCCCGGGACTAGCAACTGAGCAGTTCTTC

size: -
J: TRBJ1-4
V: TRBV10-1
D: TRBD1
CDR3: CASRTTGKCEKLFF
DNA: TGCGCCAGCAGGACGACAGGGAAGTGTGAAAAACTGTTTTTT

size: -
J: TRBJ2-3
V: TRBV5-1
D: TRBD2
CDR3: CASSSHSGGPTDTQYF
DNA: TGCGCCAGCAGCTCACATAGCGGGGGGCCCACAGATACGCAGTATTTT

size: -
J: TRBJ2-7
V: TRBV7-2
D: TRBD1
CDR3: CASSFRDRGYEQYF
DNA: TGTGCCAGCAGCTTTCGGGACAGGGGCTACGAGCAGTACTTC

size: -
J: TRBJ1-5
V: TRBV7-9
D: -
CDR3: CASSLHLTGQDQPQHF
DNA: TGTGCCAGCAGCCTACATTTAACAGGGCAGGACCAGCCCCAGCATTTT

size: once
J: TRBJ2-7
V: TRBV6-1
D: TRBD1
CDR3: CASLGTGVYEQYF
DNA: TGTGCCAGCCTTGGGACAGGGGTCTACGAGCAGTACTTC

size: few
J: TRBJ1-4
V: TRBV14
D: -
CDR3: CASSPGSGKLFF
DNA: TGTGCCAGCAGCCCCGGGAGTGGAAAACTGTTTTTT

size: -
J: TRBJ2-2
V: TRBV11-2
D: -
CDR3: CASSLWGGLGTGVTGELFF
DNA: TGTGCCAGCAGCTTATGGGGGGGGCTAGGTACCGGCGTCACCGGGGAGCTGTTTTTT

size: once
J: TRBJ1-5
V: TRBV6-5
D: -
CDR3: CASSYKGNQPQHF
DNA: TGTGCCAGCAGTTATAAGGGGAATCAGCCCCAGCATTTT

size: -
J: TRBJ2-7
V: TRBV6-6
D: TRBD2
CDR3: CASSIQTSGRANEQYF
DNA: TGTGCCAGCAGTATCCAAACTAGCGGGAGGGCCAACGAGCAGTACTTC

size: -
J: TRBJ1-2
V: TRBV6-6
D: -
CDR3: CASSYSIQGGYTF
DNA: TGTGCCAGCAGTTACTCGATACAGGGTGGCTACACCTTC

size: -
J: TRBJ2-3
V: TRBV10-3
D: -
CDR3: CAIREDGEADTQYF
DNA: TGTGCCATCAGGGAGGACGGCGAGGCAGATACGCAGTATTTT

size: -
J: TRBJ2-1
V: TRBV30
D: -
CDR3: CAWSVLGEQFF
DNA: TGTGCCTGGAGTGTACTCGGGGAGCAGTTCTTC

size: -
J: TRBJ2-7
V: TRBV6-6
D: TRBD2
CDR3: CASRKDGGLGYEQYF
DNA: TGTGCCAGCAGGAAAGACGGGGGACTAGGCTACGAGCAGTACTTC

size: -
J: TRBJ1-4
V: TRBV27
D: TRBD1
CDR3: CASSFTGGREKLFF
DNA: TGTGCCAGCAGTTTTACAGGGGGGCGTGAAAAACTGTTTTTT

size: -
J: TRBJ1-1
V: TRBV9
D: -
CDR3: CASSVGRGTEAFF
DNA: TGTGCCAGCAGCGTAGGTAGAGGTACTGAAGCTTTCTTT

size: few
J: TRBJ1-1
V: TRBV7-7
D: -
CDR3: CASSQDRNTEAFF
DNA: TGTGCTAGCAGCCAGGACAGAAACACTGAAGCTTTCTTT

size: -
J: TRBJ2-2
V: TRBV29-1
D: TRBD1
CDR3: CSVLPGQGVTGELFF
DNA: TGCAGCGTACTACCGGGACAGGGGGTCACCGGGGAGCTGTTTTTT

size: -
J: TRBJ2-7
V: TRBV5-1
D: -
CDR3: CASSLDGQSYEQYF
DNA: TGCGCCAGCAGCTTGGATGGGCAGTCCTACGAGCAGTACTTC

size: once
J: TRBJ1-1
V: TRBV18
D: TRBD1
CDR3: CASSRTGWNTEAFF
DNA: TGTGCCAGCTCAAGGACAGGTTGGAACACTGAAGCTTTCTTT

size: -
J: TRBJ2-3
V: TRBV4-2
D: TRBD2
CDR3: CASTTAGGTDTQYF
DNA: TGTGCCAGCACCACCGCGGGAGGCACAGATACGCAGTATTTT

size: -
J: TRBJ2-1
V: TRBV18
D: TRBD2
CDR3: CATKTSGSLGEQFF
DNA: TGTGCCACCAAGACTAGCGGGAGTTTGGGTGAGCAGTTCTTC

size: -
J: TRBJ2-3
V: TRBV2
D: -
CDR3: CASRSGNWGTDTQYF
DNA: TGTGCCAGCAGGTCGGGGAACTGGGGCACAGATACGCAGTATTTT

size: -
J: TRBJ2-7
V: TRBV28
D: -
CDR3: CASKGQPNSYEQYF
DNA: TGTGCCAGCAAGGGGCAGCCAAACTCCTACGAGCAGTACTTC

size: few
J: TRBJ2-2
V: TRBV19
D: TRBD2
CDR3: CASSIVTSVAGELFF
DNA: TGTGCCAGTAGTATAGTGACTAGCGTTGCCGGGGAGCTGTTTTTT

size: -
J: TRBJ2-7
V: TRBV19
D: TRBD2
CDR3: CASSMTSGGYEQYF
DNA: TGTGCCAGTAGTATGACTAGCGGAGGTTACGAGCAGTACTTC

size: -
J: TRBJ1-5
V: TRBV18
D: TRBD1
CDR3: CASSPKTGGNQPQHF
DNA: TGTGCCAGCTCACCAAAGACAGGGGGCAATCAGCCCCAGCATTTT

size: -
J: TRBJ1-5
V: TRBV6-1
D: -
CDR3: CAGARGYSNQPQHF
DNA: TGTGCCGGAGCAAGAGGGTATAGCAATCAGCCCCAGCATTTT

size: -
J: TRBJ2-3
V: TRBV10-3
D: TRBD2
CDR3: CAIRGTSGRDRSTDTQYF
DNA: TGTGCCATCAGGGGGACTAGCGGGAGAGATAGGAGCACAGATACGCAGTATTTT

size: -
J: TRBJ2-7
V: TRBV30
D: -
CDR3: CAWSRQAYEQYF
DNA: TGTGCCTGGAGCCGGCAGGCCTACGAGCAGTACTTC

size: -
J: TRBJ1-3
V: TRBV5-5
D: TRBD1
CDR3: CASSFSPRGASGNTIYF
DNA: TGTGCCAGCAGCTTTTCGCCCAGGGGGGCCTCTGGAAACACCATATATTTT

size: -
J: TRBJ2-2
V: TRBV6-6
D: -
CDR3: CASSGPREQNTGELFF
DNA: TGTGCCAGCAGTGGACCCCGGGAACAGAACACCGGGGAGCTGTTTTTT

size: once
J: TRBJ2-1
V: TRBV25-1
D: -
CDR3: CASSSAGRINDEQFF
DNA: TGTGCCAGCAGTTCGGCGGGACGTATTAATGATGAGCAGTTCTTC

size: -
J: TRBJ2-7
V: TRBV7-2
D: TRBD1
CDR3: CASSLDRADEQYF
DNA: TGTGCCAGCAGCCTGGACAGGGCGGACGAGCAGTACTTC

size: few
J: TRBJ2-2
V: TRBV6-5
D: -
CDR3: CASRQTGTGELFF
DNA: TGTGCCAGCAGGCAAACAGGGACCGGGGAGCTGTTTTTT

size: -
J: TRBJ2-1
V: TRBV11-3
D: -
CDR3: CASSLGGSAGDEQFF
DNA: TGTGCCAGCAGCTTAGGGGGCTCCGCTGGGGATGAGCAGTTCTTC

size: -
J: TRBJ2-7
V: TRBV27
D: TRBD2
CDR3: CASSLSWAGGSYEQYF
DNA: TGTGCCAGCAGTTTATCGTGGGCCGGCGGGAGCTACGAGCAGTACTTC

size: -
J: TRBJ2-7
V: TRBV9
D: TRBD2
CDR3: CASSVDPAGYEQYF
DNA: TGTGCCAGCAGCGTAGACCCAGCGGGGTACGAGCAGTACTTC

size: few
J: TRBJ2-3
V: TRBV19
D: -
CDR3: CASSSGTPSTDTQYF
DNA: TGTGCCAGTAGTAGCGGGACGCCCAGCACAGATACGCAGTATTTT

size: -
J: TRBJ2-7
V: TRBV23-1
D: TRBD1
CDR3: CAADRASSYEQYF
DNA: TGCGCCGCGGACAGGGCAAGCTCCTACGAGCAGTACTTC

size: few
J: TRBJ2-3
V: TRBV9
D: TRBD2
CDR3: CASSVSGYTQYF
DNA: TGTGCCAGCAGTGTTAGCGGGTATACGCAGTATTTT

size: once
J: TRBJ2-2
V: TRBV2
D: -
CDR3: CASGSLAGEPNTGELFF
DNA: TGTGCCAGCGGATCTCTGGCTGGAGAGCCGAACACCGGGGAGCTGTTTTTT

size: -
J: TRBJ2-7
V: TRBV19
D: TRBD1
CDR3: CASSTLQGGGEQYF
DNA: TGTGCCAGTAGTACCCTGCAAGGGGGCGGAGAGCAGTACTTC

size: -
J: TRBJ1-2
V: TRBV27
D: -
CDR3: CASSSLGGFATF
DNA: TGTGCCAGCAGCTCCCTCGGGGGTTTCGCCACCTTC